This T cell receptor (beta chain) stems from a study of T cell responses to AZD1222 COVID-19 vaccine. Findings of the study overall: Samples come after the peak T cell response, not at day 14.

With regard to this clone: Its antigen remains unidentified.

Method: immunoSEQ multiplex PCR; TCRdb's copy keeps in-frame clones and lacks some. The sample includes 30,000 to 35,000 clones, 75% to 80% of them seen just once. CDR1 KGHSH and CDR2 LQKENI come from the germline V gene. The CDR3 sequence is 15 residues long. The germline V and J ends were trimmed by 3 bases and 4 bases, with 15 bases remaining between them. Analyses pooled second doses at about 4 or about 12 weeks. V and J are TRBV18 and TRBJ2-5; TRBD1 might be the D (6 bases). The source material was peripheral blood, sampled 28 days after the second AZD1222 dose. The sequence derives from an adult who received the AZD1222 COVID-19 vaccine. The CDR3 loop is CASSPTQGSTETQYF. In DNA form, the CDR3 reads TGTGCCAGCTCACCTACACAGGGTTCAACAGAGACCCAGTACTTC.